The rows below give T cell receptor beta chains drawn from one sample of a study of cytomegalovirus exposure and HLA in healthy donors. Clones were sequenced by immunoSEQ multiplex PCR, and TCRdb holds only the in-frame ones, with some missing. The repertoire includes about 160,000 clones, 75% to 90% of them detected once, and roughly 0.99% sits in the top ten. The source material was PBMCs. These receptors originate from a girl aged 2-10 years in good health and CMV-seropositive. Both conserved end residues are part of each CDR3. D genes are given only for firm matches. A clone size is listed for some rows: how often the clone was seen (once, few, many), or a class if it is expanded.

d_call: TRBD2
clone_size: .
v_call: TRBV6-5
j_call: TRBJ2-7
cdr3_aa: CASSYGLAGGWREQYF
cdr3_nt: TGTGCCAGCAGTTACGGACTAGCGGGAGGATGGAGAGAGCAGTACTTC

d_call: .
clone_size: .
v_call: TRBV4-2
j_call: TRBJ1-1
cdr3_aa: CASSQGRNRAEDTEAFF
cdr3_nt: TGTGCCAGCAGCCAAGGAAGAAACAGGGCGGAGGACACTGAAGCTTTCTTT

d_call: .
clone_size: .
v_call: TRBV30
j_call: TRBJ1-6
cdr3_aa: CAWSYSSSYNSPLHF
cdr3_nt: TGTGCCTGGAGTTATAGTAGCTCCTATAATTCACCCCTCCACTTT

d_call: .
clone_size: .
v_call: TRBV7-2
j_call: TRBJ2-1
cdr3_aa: CASRHYRNEQFF
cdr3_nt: TGTGCCAGCAGACACTACCGGAATGAGCAGTTCTTC

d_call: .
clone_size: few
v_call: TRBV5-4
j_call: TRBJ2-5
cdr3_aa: CASSLGLTQETQYF
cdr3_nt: TGTGCCAGCAGCTTGGGACTTACACAAGAGACCCAGTACTTC

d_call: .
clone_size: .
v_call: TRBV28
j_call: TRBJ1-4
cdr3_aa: CASRRAREKREKLFF
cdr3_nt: TGTGCCAGCAGGCGAGCCCGGGAGAAAAGGGAAAAACTGTTTTTT

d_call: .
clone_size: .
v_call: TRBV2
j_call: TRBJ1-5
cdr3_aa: CASSGGSDQPQHF
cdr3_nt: TGTGCCAGCAGTGGAGGGTCCGATCAGCCCCAGCATTTT

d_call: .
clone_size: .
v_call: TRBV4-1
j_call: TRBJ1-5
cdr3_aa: CASSQGGGHQPQHF
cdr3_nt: TGCGCCAGCAGCCAAGGTGGAGGGCATCAGCCCCAGCATTTT

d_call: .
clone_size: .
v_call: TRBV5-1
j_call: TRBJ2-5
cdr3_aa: CASSREGAGETQYF
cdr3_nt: TGCGCCAGCAGCCGAGAAGGGGCAGGGGAGACCCAGTACTTC

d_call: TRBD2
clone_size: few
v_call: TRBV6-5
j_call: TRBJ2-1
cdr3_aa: CASSAGLNYNEQFF
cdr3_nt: TGTGCCAGCAGTGCGGGACTAAACTACAATGAGCAGTTCTTC

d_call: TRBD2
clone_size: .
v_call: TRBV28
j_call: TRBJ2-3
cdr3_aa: CASGGREGLDTQYF
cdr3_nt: TGTGCCAGCGGGGGGAGGGAGGGCCTAGATACGCAGTATTTT

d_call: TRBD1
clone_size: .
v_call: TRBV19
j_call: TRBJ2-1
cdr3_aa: CASSIFGTEYNEQFF
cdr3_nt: TGTGCCAGTAGTATATTCGGGACAGAGTACAATGAGCAGTTCTTC

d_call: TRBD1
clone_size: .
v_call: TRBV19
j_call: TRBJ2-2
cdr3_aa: CASSPSGTGVTGELFF
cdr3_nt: TGTGCCAGTAGTCCCTCCGGGACAGGGGTCACCGGGGAGCTGTTTTTT

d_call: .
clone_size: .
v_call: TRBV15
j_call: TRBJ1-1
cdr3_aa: CATSRAASGAEAFF
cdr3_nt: TGTGCCACCAGCAGAGCCGCTTCGGGGGCTGAAGCTTTCTTT

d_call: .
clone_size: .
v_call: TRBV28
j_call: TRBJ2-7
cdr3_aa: CASSSFRVLVSNEQYF
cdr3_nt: TGTGCCAGCAGCTCCTTCAGGGTTCTCGTTAGCAACGAGCAGTACTTC

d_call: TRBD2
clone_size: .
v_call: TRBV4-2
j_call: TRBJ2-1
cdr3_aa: CASSQDRGLAPFGGNEQFF
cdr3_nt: TGTGCCAGCAGCCAAGATCGCGGACTAGCGCCCTTCGGAGGGAATGAGCAGTTCTTC

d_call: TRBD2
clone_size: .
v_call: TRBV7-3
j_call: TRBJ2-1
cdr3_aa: CASSLAGGPTGNEQFF
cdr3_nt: TGTGCCAGCAGCTTGGCGGGAGGGCCAACGGGGAATGAGCAGTTCTTC

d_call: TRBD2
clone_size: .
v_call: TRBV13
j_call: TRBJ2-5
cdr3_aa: CASSLGLAGVETQYF
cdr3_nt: TGTGCCAGCAGCCTGGGACTAGCGGGAGTAGAGACCCAGTACTTC

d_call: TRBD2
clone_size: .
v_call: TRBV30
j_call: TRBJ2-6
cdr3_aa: CAWSPGGFSGANVLTF
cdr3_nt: TGTGCCTGGTCCCCGGGGGGATTCTCTGGGGCCAACGTCCTGACTTTC

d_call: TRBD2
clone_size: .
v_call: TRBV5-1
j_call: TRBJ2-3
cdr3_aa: CASSWGTSGSTDTQYF
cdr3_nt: TGCGCCAGCAGCTGGGGGACTAGCGGTAGCACAGATACGCAGTATTTT

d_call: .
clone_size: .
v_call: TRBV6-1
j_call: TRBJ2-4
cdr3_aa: CASSERRSGVSPYF
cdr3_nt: TGTGCCAGCAGTGAGCGGCGGAGTGGAGTGAGTCCGTACTTC

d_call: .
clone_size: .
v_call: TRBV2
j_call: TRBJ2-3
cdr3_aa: CASSSSSAYTDTQYF
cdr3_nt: TGTGCCAGCAGTTCCTCTAGCGCCTACACAGATACGCAGTATTTT

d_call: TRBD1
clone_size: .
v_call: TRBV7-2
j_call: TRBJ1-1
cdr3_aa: CASSFTGGEAFF
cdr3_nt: TGTGCCAGCAGCTTCACAGGGGGGGAAGCTTTCTTT

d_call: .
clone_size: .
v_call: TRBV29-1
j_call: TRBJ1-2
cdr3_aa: CSVDRSPQGRTYGYTF
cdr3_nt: TGCAGCGTTGATCGAAGTCCGCAGGGTAGAACCTATGGCTACACCTTC

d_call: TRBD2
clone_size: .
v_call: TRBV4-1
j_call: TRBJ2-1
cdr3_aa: CASSQELSGAGDEQFF
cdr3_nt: TGCGCCAGCAGCCAAGAGCTTAGCGGGGCTGGGGATGAGCAGTTCTTC

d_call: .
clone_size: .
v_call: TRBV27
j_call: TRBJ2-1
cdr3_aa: CASSQGGNEQFF
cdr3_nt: TGTGCCAGCAGTCAGGGGGGCAATGAGCAGTTCTTC

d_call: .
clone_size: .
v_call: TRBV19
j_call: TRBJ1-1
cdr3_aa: CASSIAGGTEAFF
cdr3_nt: TGTGCCAGTAGTATTGCCGGGGGCACTGAAGCTTTCTTT

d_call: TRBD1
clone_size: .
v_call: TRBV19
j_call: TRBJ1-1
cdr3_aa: CASSTDREESVIAFF
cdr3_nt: TGTGCCAGTAGTACCGACAGGGAGGAATCGGTGATCGCTTTCTTT

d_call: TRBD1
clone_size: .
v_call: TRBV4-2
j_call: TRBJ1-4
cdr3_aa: CASSQRQGWLDNEKLFF
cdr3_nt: TGTGCCAGCAGCCAACGACAGGGCTGGTTAGATAATGAAAAACTGTTTTTT

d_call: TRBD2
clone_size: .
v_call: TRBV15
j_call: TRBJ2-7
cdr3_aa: CATSPLAVTSYEQYF
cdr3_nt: TGTGCCACGAGCCCACTAGCGGTAACCTCCTACGAGCAGTACTTC

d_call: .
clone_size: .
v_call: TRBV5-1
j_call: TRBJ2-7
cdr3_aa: CASSLEHYEQYF
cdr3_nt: TGCGCCAGCAGCTTGGAACACTACGAGCAGTACTTC

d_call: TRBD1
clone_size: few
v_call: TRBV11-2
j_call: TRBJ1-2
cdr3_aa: CASSSITGAGYGYTF
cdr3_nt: TGTGCCAGCAGCTCCATAACAGGGGCCGGCTATGGCTACACCTTC

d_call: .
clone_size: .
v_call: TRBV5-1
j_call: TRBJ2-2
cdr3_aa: CASSYSSHTGELFF
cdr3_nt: TGCGCCAGCAGCTATAGCTCGCACACCGGGGAGCTGTTTTTT

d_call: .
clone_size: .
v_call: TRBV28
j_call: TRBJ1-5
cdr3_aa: CASSPTLVNQPQHF
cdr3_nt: TGTGCCAGCAGCCCTACCTTGGTTAATCAGCCCCAGCATTTT

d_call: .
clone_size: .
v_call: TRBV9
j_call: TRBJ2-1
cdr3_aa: CASSVATGEQFF
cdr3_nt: TGTGCCAGCAGCGTAGCTACGGGGGAGCAGTTCTTC